Listed below are T cell receptor beta chains from one sample, sequenced in a study of T cell responses to AZD1222 COVID-19 vaccine. The method was immunoSEQ multiplex PCR; TCRdb's version includes in-frame clones alone and lacks a portion of them. The table includes 70,000 to 90,000 clones, roughly nine tenths detected once. Sample: peripheral blood, taken on day 0 of AZD1222 vaccination. Receptors were obtained from an adult in good health. Both conserved end residues are part of each CDR3. The D gene is left open where the match is weak. Clone sizes are given selectively: once, few, many, or a class where the clone is expanded.

>TRBJ2-7|-|TRBD1|TRBV30|15
CAWSVQGGVPYEQYF
TGTGCCTGGAGTGTACAGGGGGGTGTCCCCTACGAGCAGTACTTC
>TRBJ2-2|-|TRBD2|TRBV5-1|16
CASSLAGGGYTGELFF
TGCGCCAGCAGCTTGGCTGGCGGGGGGTACACCGGGGAGCTGTTTTTT
>TRBJ1-6|-|-|TRBV7-2|13
CASSLPDSDSLHF
TGTGCCAGCAGCTTACCCGACAGTGACTCCCTCCACTTT
>TRBJ1-1|-|-|TRBV6-5|15
CASSYSGSTVAEAFF
TGTGCCAGCAGTTACTCGGGGAGTACGGTTGCTGAAGCTTTCTTT
>TRBJ1-5|-|-|TRBV6-5|14
CASTPGRGNQPQHF
TGTGCCAGCACCCCAGGGCGAGGCAATCAGCCCCAGCATTTT
>TRBJ2-2|once|-|TRBV19|13
CASSGPGTGELFF
TGTGCCAGTAGTGGTCCCGGGACCGGGGAGCTGTTTTTT
>TRBJ2-5|-|TRBD2|TRBV7-9|17
CASSPRGASGGQETQYF
TGTGCCAGCAGCCCGCGGGGGGCTAGCGGGGGCCAAGAGACCCAGTACTTC
>TRBJ1-1|once|-|TRBV18|17
CASSPRQGAESNTEAFF
TGTGCCAGCTCACCACGCCAGGGTGCCGAGTCGAACACTGAAGCTTTCTTT
>TRBJ2-7|-|-|TRBV19|13
CATQQNPTYEQYF
TGTGCCACACAACAGAACCCGACCTACGAGCAGTACTTC
>TRBJ2-7|-|TRBD1|TRBV5-1|14
CASSFGQDTYEQYF
TGCGCCAGCAGCTTCGGACAGGACACCTACGAGCAGTACTTC
>TRBJ2-7|-|-|TRBV5-8|13
CASSLATGYEQYF
TGTGCCAGCAGCTTGGCAACAGGGTACGAGCAGTACTTC
>TRBJ2-7|-|-|TRBV10-3|14
CAISGGSVLYEQYF
TGTGCCATCAGTGGGGGCAGCGTTCTCTACGAGCAGTACTTC
>TRBJ2-1|-|-|TRBV10-3|13
CAISERVYNEQFF
TGTGCCATCAGTGAAAGAGTTTACAATGAGCAGTTCTTC
>TRBJ2-2|once|TRBD2|TRBV19|16
CASTSLAGENTGELFF
TGTGCCAGTACCTCCTTAGCGGGGGAGAACACCGGGGAGCTGTTTTTT
>TRBJ2-6|-|TRBD1|TRBV2|16
CASSTGTGLGANVLTF
TGTGCCAGCAGTACCGGGACAGGGTTGGGGGCCAACGTCCTGACTTTC
>TRBJ2-3|-|TRBD2|TRBV2|15
CASSPSGGGKDTQYF
TGTGCCAGCAGTCCTAGCGGGGGGGGAAAAGATACGCAGTATTTT
>TRBJ2-5|-|-|TRBV20-1|10
CSASQETQYF
TGCAGTGCTAGCCAAGAGACCCAGTACTTC
>TRBJ2-2|-|-|TRBV6-1|14
CASMKGGTLGELFF
TGTGCCAGCATGAAGGGAGGGACACTCGGGGAGCTGTTTTTT
>TRBJ2-7|-|TRBD2|TRBV3-1/TRBV3-2|15
CASSHLAGSSYEQYF
TGTGCCAGCAGCCATCTAGCGGGTAGCTCCTACGAGCAGTACTTC
>TRBJ1-4|-|-|TRBV4-1|13
CASSLTGQEKLFF
TGCGCCAGCAGTCTTACCGGACAGGAAAAACTGTTTTTT
>TRBJ1-2|-|-|TRBV28|15
CASMGGDGSNYGYTF
TGTGCCAGCATGGGTGGGGACGGATCTAACTATGGCTACACCTTC
>TRBJ1-4|once|-|TRBV2|14
CASTEGVTNEKLFF
TGTGCCAGCACCGAGGGTGTAACTAATGAAAAACTGTTTTTT
>TRBJ1-6|-|-|TRBV3-1/TRBV3-2|15
CASSQVGGGNSPLHF
TGTGCCAGCAGCCAAGTAGGGGGTGGGAATTCACCCCTCCACTTT
>TRBJ1-1|-|-|TRBV19|12
CASIGTGTEAFF
TGTGCCAGTATAGGGACCGGGACTGAAGCTTTCTTT
>TRBJ2-5|-|TRBD2|TRBV6-1|16
CASSERAGRGQETQYF
TGTGCCAGCAGTGAAAGGGCCGGGAGGGGGCAAGAGACCCAGTACTTC
>TRBJ2-1|-|TRBD1|TRBV7-2|14
CASSQTGGYNEQFF
TGTGCCAGCAGCCAGACAGGGGGCTACAATGAGCAGTTCTTC
>TRBJ2-3|-|-|TRBV19|12
CASLGRSDTQYF
TGTGCCAGCCTAGGGAGGTCAGATACGCAGTATTTT
>TRBJ2-3|-|-|TRBV5-1|17
CASSTPLGSGEGDTQYF
TGCGCCAGCAGCACCCCGCTGGGGTCGGGGGAAGGGGATACGCAGTATTTT
>TRBJ1-2|few|-|TRBV30|14
CAWSTGNTNYGYTF
TGTGCCTGGTCTACAGGGAACACTAACTATGGCTACACCTTC
>TRBJ2-7|once|-|TRBV7-2|13
CASSSGLGYEQYF
TGTGCCAGCAGCTCCGGACTGGGATACGAGCAGTACTTC
>TRBJ1-5|-|-|TRBV12-3/TRBV12-4|13
CASSLDGIQPQHF
TGTGCCAGCAGTTTAGACGGGATCCAGCCCCAGCATTTT
>TRBJ2-3|-|TRBD2|TRBV5-6|17
CASSPGTSGGAVGTQYF
TGTGCCAGCAGCCCAGGGACTAGCGGGGGCGCCGTAGGTACGCAGTATTTT
>TRBJ1-3|-|-|TRBV30|15
CAWRPDGNSGNTIYF
TGTGCCTGGAGACCCGACGGAAACTCTGGAAACACCATATATTTT
>TRBJ2-7|-|TRBD2|TRBV11-2|15
CASSPTSGSSYEQYF
TGTGCCAGCAGCCCGACTAGCGGGAGCTCCTACGAGCAGTACTTC
>TRBJ2-3|-|-|TRBV19|14
CASSIGTRADTQYF
TGTGCCAGTAGTATAGGGACTCGCGCAGATACGCAGTATTTT
>TRBJ1-5|-|TRBD1|TRBV3-1/TRBV3-2|18
CASSQAGAGGSSNQPQHF
TGTGCCAGCAGCCAAGCGGGAGCAGGGGGATCGAGCAATCAGCCCCAGCATTTT
>TRBJ2-2|few|-|TRBV4-1|13
CASSQQGTGELFF
TGCGCCAGCAGCCAACAGGGAACCGGGGAGCTGTTTTTT
>TRBJ1-4|-|-|TRBV19|11
CASRFSGKLFF
TGTGCCAGTAGGTTTTCGGGGAAACTGTTTTTT
>TRBJ2-5|-|TRBD2|TRBV19|16
CASSIAATSGQETQYF
TGTGCCAGTAGTATAGCCGCCACTAGCGGACAAGAGACCCAGTACTTC
>TRBJ1-5|once|-|TRBV6-5|12
CASRYSNQPQHF
TGTGCCAGCAGGTATAGCAATCAGCCCCAGCATTTT
>TRBJ1-1|-|-|TRBV5-1|14
CASRFDRRDTEAFF
TGCGCCAGCAGGTTTGACAGGCGGGACACTGAAGCTTTCTTT
>TRBJ1-2|-|-|TRBV20-1|11
CSASQQYGYTF
TGCAGTGCTAGTCAGCAGTATGGCTACACCTTC
>TRBJ1-2|once|TRBD1|TRBV18|14
CASSPPGQGGGYTF
TGTGCCAGCTCACCACCGGGACAGGGGGGTGGCTACACCTTC
>TRBJ2-1|-|-|TRBV11-2|14
CASSLEPGNNEQFF
TGTGCCAGCAGCTTAGAACCGGGTAACAATGAGCAGTTCTTC
>TRBJ2-4|-|TRBD2|TRBV19|16
CASSESLGLNKNIQYF
TGTGCCAGTAGTGAATCCTTGGGACTAAACAAAAACATTCAGTACTTC
>TRBJ2-1|-|TRBD2|TRBV4-1|16
CASRLETSGRRNEQFF
TGCGCCAGCAGACTCGAAACTAGCGGGAGACGCAATGAGCAGTTCTTC
>TRBJ2-4|once|TRBD1|TRBV19|18
CASSPKVGQGGSKNIQYF
TGTGCCAGTAGTCCTAAGGTAGGACAGGGAGGTTCCAAAAACATTCAGTACTTC
>TRBJ1-6|-|TRBD1|TRBV5-4|16
CASSSGQGADNSPLHF
TGTGCCAGCAGCTCGGGACAGGGGGCTGATAATTCACCCCTCCACTTT
>TRBJ2-7|-|TRBD2|TRBV11-2|15
CASSLALAGGYEQYF
TGTGCCAGCAGCTTAGCGCTAGCGGGAGGGTACGAGCAGTACTTC
>TRBJ1-5|-|-|TRBV6-5|15
CASHRRPLGNQPQHF
TGTGCCAGCCACCGACGTCCTCTGGGGAATCAGCCCCAGCATTTT
>TRBJ1-1|-|-|TRBV4-1|15
CASSQGWTANTEAFF
TGCGCCAGCAGCCAAGGTTGGACAGCGAACACTGAAGCTTTCTTT
>TRBJ2-5|-|TRBD1|TRBV7-2|15
CASSWGQGKEETQYF
TGTGCCAGCAGCTGGGGACAGGGGAAAGAAGAGACCCAGTACTTC
>TRBJ2-7|-|-|TRBV5-6|13
CASSLSGLNEQYF
TGTGCCAGCAGCTTGTCAGGTTTGAACGAGCAGTACTTC